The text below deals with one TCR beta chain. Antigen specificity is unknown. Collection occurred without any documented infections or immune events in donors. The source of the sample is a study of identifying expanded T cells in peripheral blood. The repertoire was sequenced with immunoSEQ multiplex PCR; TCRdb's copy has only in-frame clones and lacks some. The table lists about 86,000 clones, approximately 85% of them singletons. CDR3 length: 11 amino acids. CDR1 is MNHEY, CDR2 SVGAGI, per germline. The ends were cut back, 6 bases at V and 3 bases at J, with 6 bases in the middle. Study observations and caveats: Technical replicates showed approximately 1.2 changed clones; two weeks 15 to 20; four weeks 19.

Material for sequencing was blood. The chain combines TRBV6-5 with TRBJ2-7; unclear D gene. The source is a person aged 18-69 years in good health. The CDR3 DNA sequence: TGTGCCAGCAGAACTATCTACGAGCAGTACTTC. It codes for CASRTIYEQYF.